The source of this T cell receptor beta chain is a study of T-cell memory formation after mild COVID-19. This clonotype was detected ten times or more. Losses at the gene ends were 4 bases for V and 9 bases for J; bases not matched to a gene: 8. Germline CDR1 MNHEY, CDR2 SVGAGI. The CDR3 loop spans 15 amino acids. After 5'RACE with constant-segment primers, TCR alpha and TCR beta cDNA libraries carrying sample barcodes and UMIs were obtained. TCRdb called the 5' RACE reads again in MiXCR, with one record for every CDR3 protein. This sample has 470,000 or so distinct CDR3 sequences, with roughly 17% found just once.

This rearrangement joins TRBV6-5 to TRBJ2-1; TRBD1 matches 11 bases. The material sequenced was PBMCs or a T cell subset sorted from them (not recorded which). The sequence derives from a man between 18 and 29 years old who had mild COVID-19 (a few samples of this study predate the infection). Cell type and time point are not known. The CDR3 DNA is TGTGCCAGCAGTTTTCGCGGGACAGGGGGGGGTGAGCAGTTCTTC. Its translation: CASSFRGTGGGEQFF.